This T cell receptor (beta chain) is drawn from a study of T cell clones after liver transplantation. Turning to the study itself: Standard immunosuppression, with no induction, continued until 12-24 months after transplant.

The repertoire was sequenced with immunoSEQ multiplex PCR; TCRdb's copy has only in-frame clones and lacks some. The repertoire includes around 21,000 clones, roughly 92% of them detected once, and 20% to 25% sits in the top ten. CDR1 PRHDT and CDR2 FYEKMQ come from the germline V gene (reference sequence). The V and J ends lost 6 bases and 7 bases respectively, with 10 bases between them. The CDR3 length is 12 residues. The source of this sequence is a human patient who received a liver transplant. The graft donor may have contributed some T cells. The genes are TRBV13 and TRBJ2-1, with D tentatively TRBD1 (6 bases). The source was CD8+ T cells from blood, collected about 25 months after liver transplant. CDR3 coding DNA: TGTGCCAGCAGATTGGGGGCGAATGAGCAGTTCTTC. It is translated as CASRLGANEQFF. The entire variable domain, with the rest obtained from reference TRBV13 and TRBJ2-1, is as follows: AAGVIQSPRHLIKEKRETATLKCYPIPRHDTVYWYQQGPGQDPQFLISFYEKMQSDKGSIPDRFSAQQFSDYHSELNMSSLELGDSALYFCASRLGANEQFFGPGTRLTVL.